Below, 14 T cell receptor beta chains from the same sample are listed, as sequenced in a study of cytomegalovirus exposure and HLA in healthy donors. Vbeta (60) and Jbeta (13) primers were used in the PCR. Assay used: immunoSEQ multiplex PCR; TCRdb lists only in-frame clones, some missing. The sample includes 120,000 or so clones, 17% seen only once; the top ten take about 3%. The specimen sequenced was PBMCs. These receptors were collected from a female donor in good health and CMV-seropositive.

A few counts support this clone. V gene TRBV4-1 combines with J gene TRBJ2-7; 8 positions agree with TRBD1. Unmatched junction bases numbered 7, after V lost 4 bases and J lost 2 bases. Germline CDR1 is MGHRA and CDR2 is YSYEKL. The CDR3 is made up of 15 amino acids. Written as DNA, the CDR3 is TGCGCCAGCAGCCCAAGGACAGGGCGCGCCTACGAGCAGTACTTC. Translated: CASSPRTGRAYEQYF.

The chain links TRBV29-1 to TRBJ2-7; D might be TRBD2 (6 bases). Trimming pared 4 bases from V and 9 bases from J, leaving 16 bases between. This CDR3 is 12 amino acids long. CDR1 is SQVTM, CDR2 ANQGSEA, per germline. Here the CDR3 reads CSVGPMGGVQYF. CDR3 coding DNA: TGCAGCGTTGGGCCGATGGGCGGGGTGCAGTACTTC.

This clone was picked up one time. The J gene is TRBJ2-5, the V gene TRBV27, with TRBD1 identical over 11 bases. The CDR3 runs 16 residues. With V trimmed by 3 bases and J by 4 bases, 7 bases remained unmatched. Germline lookup yields CDR1 MNHEY and CDR2 SMNVEV (reference sequence). The CDR3 is CASSFRDRGTRETQYF. Written as DNA, the CDR3 is TGTGCCAGCAGTTTTCGGGACAGGGGGACGAGAGAGACCCAGTACTTC.

This clone was seen a handful of times. The J gene is TRBJ2-7, the V gene TRBV2; TRBD1 is a possible D gene (6 bases). The CDR3 has 14 amino acids. Germline lookup yields CDR1 SNHLY and CDR2 FYNNEI. The V end was cut by 9 bases, the J end by 1 base, with 16 bases between. CDR3 sequence reads: CASKSTGGSYEQYF. The CDR3 bases are TGTGCCAGTAAATCGACAGGAGGATCCTACGAGCAGTACTTC.

The chain joins TRBV27 to TRBJ2-3; TRBD2 matches at 10 bases. V gave up 5 bases and J gave up 2 bases; unmatched junction bases: 10. The CDR3 runs to 17 residues. Germline V lookup: CDR1 MNHEY, CDR2 SMNVEV (reference sequence). This CDR3 is CASSPHRTSGATDTQYF. CDR3 nucleotides: TGTGCCAGCAGTCCACACCGAACTAGCGGGGCCACAGATACGCAGTATTTT.

In this sample, this clone turned up a few times. DNA of the CDR3: TGTGCCAGCAGCGTTAGCGGGAGCGAGCAGTACTTC. Its protein product is CASSVSGSEQYF. V and J are TRBV9 and TRBJ2-7; 9 bases are shared with TRBD2. This CDR3 region has 12 residues. The ends lost 2 bases at V and 6 bases at J; junction bases unmatched: 0. Germline V gene sequence: CDR1 SGDLS, CDR2 YYNGEE.

The chain carries TRBV30 and TRBJ1-5; D may be TRBD1 (5 bases). Germline assignment: CDR1 GTSNPN and CDR2 SVGIG (reference sequence). The CDR3 sequence is 13 residues long. The V end was cut by 2 bases, the J end by 2 bases, with 7 bases between. The chain's CDR3 is CAWSSQGNQPQHF. The CDR3 DNA reads as TGTGCCTGGAGTTCACAGGGCAATCAGCCCCAGCATTTT.

The chain employs TRBV25-1 and TRBJ1-1; 9 bases are shared with TRBD1. The length of the CDR3 is 13 residues. From germline, CDR1 is MGHDK and CDR2 SYGVNS. The V gene end was trimmed by 6 bases and the J gene end by 4 bases; junction bases not matched to a gene: 3. CDR3 protein: CASSEGQGTEAFF. In DNA, the CDR3 is TGTGCCAGCAGCGAGGGACAGGGCACTGAAGCTTTCTTT.

This clone was seen a few times. The chain couples TRBV28 to TRBJ2-1; D perhaps matches TRBD2 (6 bases). There are 15 residues in the CDR3. Per the germline V gene, CDR1 is MDHEN and CDR2 is SYDVKM. V dropped 5 bases and J dropped 2 bases, with 13 bases sitting between them. Written as DNA, the CDR3 is TGTGCCAGCAGTCCACGGGAGTTGGCCTACAATGAGCAGTTCTTC. The encoded protein is CASSPRELAYNEQFF.

In this sample, this clone turned up a few times. The chain carries TRBV5-4 and TRBJ1-2; 7 nucleotides agree with TRBD1. This CDR3 region has 13 residues. Germline V gene sequence: CDR1 SGHNT, CDR2 YYREEE (reference sequence). V lost 4 bases to trimming and J lost 2 bases; unmatched junction nucleotides: 2. As DNA, the CDR3 is TGTGCCAGCAGCAGGACAGGAAACTATGGCTACACCTTC. Residues: CASSRTGNYGYTF.

This clone was recorded a few times. J is TRBJ1-2 and V is TRBV2; TRBD1 matches at 7 bases. Trimming took 4 bases from V and 7 from J; bases not matched to a gene: 9. Looked up from germline, CDR1 is SNHLY and CDR2 is FYNNEI. This CDR3 contains 14 residues. The CDR3 is CASSVVPGQSGYTF. CDR3 DNA sequence: TGTGCCAGCAGTGTAGTCCCGGGACAGAGTGGCTACACCTTC.

This clone has only a few counts. The CDR3 sequence: CASSLDSGTGVYGYTF. CDR3 nucleotide sequence: TGTGCCAGCAGCTTAGATTCCGGGACAGGGGTGTATGGCTACACCTTC. This chain uses TRBV11-2 with TRBJ1-2; 10 nucleotides agree with TRBD1. Germline CDR1 is SGHAT and CDR2 is FQNNGV. The CDR3 sequence is 16 residues long. The trim removed 0 bases at V and 5 bases at J, leaving 6 bases unmatched.

This clone was picked up a small number of times. This chain joins TRBV5-4 and TRBJ2-7; 10 bases agree with TRBD1. The CDR3 has 15 residues. V dropped 5 bases and J dropped 5; count of bases not matched to a gene: 10. Germline CDR1 and CDR2: SGHNT and YYREEE (reference sequence). Here the CDR3 DNA reads TGTGCCAGCAGGTACCCGGGACAGGGGTACCACGAGCAGTACTTC. It translates to CASRYPGQGYHEQYF.

This clone was counted a few times. The chain uses TRBV29-1 and TRBJ2-7; no clear D. Germline assignment: CDR1 SQVTM and CDR2 ANQGSEA. The ends were cut back, 6 bases at V and 2 bases at J, with 8 bases in the middle. The CDR3 length is 11 residues. The CDR3 here is CSVLLAYEQYF. The CDR3 nucleotides are TGCAGCGTCCTCCTAGCCTACGAGCAGTACTTC.